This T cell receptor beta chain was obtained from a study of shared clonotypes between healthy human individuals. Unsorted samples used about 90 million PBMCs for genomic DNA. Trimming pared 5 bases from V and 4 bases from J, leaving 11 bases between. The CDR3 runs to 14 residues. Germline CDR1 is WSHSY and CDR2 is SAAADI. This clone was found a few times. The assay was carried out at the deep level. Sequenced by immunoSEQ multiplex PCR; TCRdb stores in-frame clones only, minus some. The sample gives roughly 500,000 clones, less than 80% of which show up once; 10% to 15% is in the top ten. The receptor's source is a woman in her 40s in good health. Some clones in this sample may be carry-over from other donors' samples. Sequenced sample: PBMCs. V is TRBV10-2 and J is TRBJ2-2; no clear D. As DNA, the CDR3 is TGCGCCAGCAGTCGGGCAACCCCCACCGGGGAGCTGTTTTTT. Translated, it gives CASSRATPTGELFF.